This T cell receptor beta chain is drawn from a study of cytomegalovirus exposure and HLA in healthy donors. Study-level information: Later analysis reported that the 120 validation repertoires shared the platform of the 500 to 850 first-cohort repertoires.

General observations from the study: Cytomegalovirus association was assigned to more than 150 TCR beta chains. Reports indicated that the classifier achieved high specificity and sensitivity in diagnosing cytomegalovirus status. Subsequent analysis found a tendency for first-cohort TCR clusters to co-occur within the 120 or so validation repertoires.

Comment on this clone: The antigen remains unidentified.

Trimming cost V 1 base and J 1 base, with 10 bases left between them. CDR1 and CDR2 from the germline V gene are LNHNV and YYDKDF (reference sequence). The CDR3 has 15 amino acids. The method was immunoSEQ multiplex PCR; TCRdb's version includes in-frame clones alone and lacks a portion of them. The data contain roughly 150,000 clones, approximately 84% of them seen just once; the ten biggest clones take up roughly 29%. Source material: PBMCs. The sequence derives from a man in his thirties or forties in good health and CMV-seropositive. The rearrangement joins TRBV15 to TRBJ1-1; tentative D call: TRBD1 (5 bases). CDR3 bases: TGTGCCACCAGCAGAGGAAGCCAGGGGAACACTGAAGCTTTCTTT. This encodes CATSRGSQGNTEAFF. Variable domain in full (rest from reference TRBV15 and TRBJ1-1): DAMVIQNPRYQVTQFGKPVTLSCSQTLNHNVMYWYQQKSSQAPKLLFHYYDKDFNNEADTPDNFQSRRPNTSFCFLDIRSPGLGDTAMYLCATSRGSQGNTEAFFGQGTRLTVV.